The TCR beta chain described here comes from a study of shared clonotypes between healthy human individuals. This CDR3 comprises 18 residues. J was trimmed by 0 bases and V by 5 bases; bases with no gene match: 11. Germline loops: CDR1 SGHTA, CDR2 FQGNSA. Here immunoSEQ multiplex PCR was the method, and the copy in TCRdb shows in-frame clones only, minus some. The data contain roughly 1,100,000 clones, more than 60% of them singletons. The chain is built from TRBV7-2 and TRBJ2-3; 10 bases are shared with TRBD2. Sequences were obtained from memory CD4+ T cells sorted from blood. Subset specified: CD45RA-negative fraction. This TCR derives from a man aged 18 to 30 in good health. The DNA for the CDR3 is TGTGCCAGCAGCCTCCAGTCGAGCGGGAGGGTTAGCACAGATACGCAGTATTTT. The encoded protein is CASSLQSSGRVSTDTQYF.